Sequencing of this TCR beta chain was carried out in a study of T cells after yellow fever vaccination. Study findings and constraints: Reappearance after the booster was observed for most primary-vaccination clones (96% CD4, about 86% CD8). The appearance of a small share of clonotypes in both CD4 and CD8 compartments was observed. The presence of abundant clonotypes contaminating from the bulk population was possible in FACS-sorted repertoires.

This clonotype was observed many times. The antigen is not known. This CDR3 contains 14 residues. CDR1 and CDR2 from the germline V gene are SGDLS and YYNGEE. The ends lost 7 bases at V and 2 bases at J; junction bases unmatched: 7. Universal primer sites and UMIs were introduced during 5'RACE template-switching synthesis of TCR cDNA. TCRdb recomputed calls from the 5' RACE reads with MiXCR, one row per CDR3 protein. Of 250,000 to 400,000 distinct CDR3 sequences in the sample, about 4% were seen once. The receptor was isolated from a man aged 18 to 29 who received the YFV17D yellow fever vaccine. This chain joins TRBV9 and TRBJ2-3; TRBD2 aligns across 7 bases. Material: PBMCs, obtained 5 days after the yellow fever booster vaccination. The CDR3 region has the DNA TGTGCCAGCCAGTCGGGGGGATACACAGATACGCAGTATTTT. Translating it yields CASQSGGYTDTQYF.